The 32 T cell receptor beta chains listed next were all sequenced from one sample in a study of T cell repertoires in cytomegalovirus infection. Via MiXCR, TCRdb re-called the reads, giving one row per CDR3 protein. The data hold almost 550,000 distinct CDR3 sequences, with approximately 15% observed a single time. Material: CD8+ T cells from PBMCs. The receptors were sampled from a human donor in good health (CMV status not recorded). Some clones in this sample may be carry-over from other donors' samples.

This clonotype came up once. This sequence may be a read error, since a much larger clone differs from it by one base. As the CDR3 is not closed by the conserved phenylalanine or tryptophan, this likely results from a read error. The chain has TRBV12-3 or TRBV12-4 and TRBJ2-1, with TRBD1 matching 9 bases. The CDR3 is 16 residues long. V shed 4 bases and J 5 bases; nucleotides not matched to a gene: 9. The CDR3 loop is CASSYPWDRADNEQFL. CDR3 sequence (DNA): TGTGCCAGCAGTTACCCATGGGACAGGGCTGACAATGAGCAGTTCTTA.

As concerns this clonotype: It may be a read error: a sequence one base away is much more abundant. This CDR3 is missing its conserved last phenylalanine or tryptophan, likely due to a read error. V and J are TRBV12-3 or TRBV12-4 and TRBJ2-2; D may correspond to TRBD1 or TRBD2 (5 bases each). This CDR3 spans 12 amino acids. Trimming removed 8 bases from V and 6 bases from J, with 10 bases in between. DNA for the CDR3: TGTGCCAGCCTCGGGGCGGCCGGGGAGCTGTTTTAT. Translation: CASLGAAGELFY.

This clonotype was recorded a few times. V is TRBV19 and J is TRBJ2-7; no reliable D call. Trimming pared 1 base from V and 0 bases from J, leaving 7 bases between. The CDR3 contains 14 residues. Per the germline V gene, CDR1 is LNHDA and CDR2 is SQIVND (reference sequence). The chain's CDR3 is CASSIGPTSYEQYF. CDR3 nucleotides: TGTGCCAGTAGTATAGGGCCAACCTCCTACGAGCAGTACTTC.

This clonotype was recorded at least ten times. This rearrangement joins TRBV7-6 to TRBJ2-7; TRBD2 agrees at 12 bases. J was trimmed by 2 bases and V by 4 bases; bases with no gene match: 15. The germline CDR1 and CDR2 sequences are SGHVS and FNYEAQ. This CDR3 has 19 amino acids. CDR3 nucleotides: TGTGCCAGCAGCTCCACTGGGAAGGGGACTAGCGGGTTCCCCTACGAGCAGTACTTC. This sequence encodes CASSSTGKGTSGFPYEQYF.

The CDR3 is CASSEARSSGNTIYF. CDR3 coding DNA: TGTGCCAGCAGTGAAGCCCGGAGCTCTGGAAACACCATATATTTT. The rearrangement uses TRBV6-1 and TRBJ1-3; D gene ambiguous. Germline lookup yields CDR1 MNHNS and CDR2 SASEGT. The CDR3 covers 15 residues. V was cut by 0 bases and J by 0 bases, with 6 bases left in between.

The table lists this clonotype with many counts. CDR3 sequence (DNA): TGTGCCATCAGGGAGCGCCCAGGACGGGGGAATTCCTACGAGCAGTACTTC. Translated: CAIRERPGRGNSYEQYF. The J gene is TRBJ2-7, the V gene TRBV10-3, with D perhaps matching TRBD2 (6 bases). The CDR3 consists of 17 residues. Germline V gene data show CDR1 as ENHRY and CDR2 as SYGVKD. Trimming took off 6 bases at V and 1 base at J, with 22 bases between the two ends.

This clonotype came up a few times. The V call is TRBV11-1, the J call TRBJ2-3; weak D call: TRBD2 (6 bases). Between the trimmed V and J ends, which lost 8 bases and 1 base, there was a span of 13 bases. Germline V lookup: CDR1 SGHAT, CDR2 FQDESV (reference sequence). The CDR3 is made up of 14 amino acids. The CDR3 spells CASSREVGTDTQYF. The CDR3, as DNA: TGTGCCAGCTCGAGGGAGGTGGGCACAGATACGCAGTATTTT.

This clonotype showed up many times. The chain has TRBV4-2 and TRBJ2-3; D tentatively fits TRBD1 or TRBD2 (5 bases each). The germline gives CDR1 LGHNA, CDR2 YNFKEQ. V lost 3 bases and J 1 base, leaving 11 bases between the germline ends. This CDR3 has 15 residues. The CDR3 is CASSQTLGRTDTQYF. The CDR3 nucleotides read TGTGCCAGCAGCCAGACCCTGGGACGCACAGATACGCAGTATTTT.

CDR3 sequence (DNA): TGTGCCAGCAGTGAATACAGGGCGACCGGGGAGCTGTTTTTT. The encoded protein is CASSEYRATGELFF. V is TRBV25-1 and J is TRBJ2-2; a weak D match, TRBD1 (5 bases). Between the trimmed V and J ends, which lost 0 bases and 5 bases, there was a span of 7 bases. Germline V gene lookup returns CDR1 MGHDK and CDR2 SYGVNS. The CDR3 loop spans 14 amino acids.

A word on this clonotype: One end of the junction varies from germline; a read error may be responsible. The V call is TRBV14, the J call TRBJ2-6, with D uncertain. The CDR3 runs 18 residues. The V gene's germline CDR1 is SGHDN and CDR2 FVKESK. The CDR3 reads CVSSQGWPTRAGANVLTF. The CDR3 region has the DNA TGTGTCAGCAGCCAAGGTTGGCCTACAAGGGCCGGGGCCAACGTCCTGACTTTC.

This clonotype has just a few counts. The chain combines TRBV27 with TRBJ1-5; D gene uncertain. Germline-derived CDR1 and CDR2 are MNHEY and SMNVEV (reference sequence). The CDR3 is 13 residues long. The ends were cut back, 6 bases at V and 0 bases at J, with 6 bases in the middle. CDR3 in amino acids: CASRRSSNQPQHF. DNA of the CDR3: TGTGCCAGCAGGAGGAGTAGCAATCAGCCCCAGCATTTT.

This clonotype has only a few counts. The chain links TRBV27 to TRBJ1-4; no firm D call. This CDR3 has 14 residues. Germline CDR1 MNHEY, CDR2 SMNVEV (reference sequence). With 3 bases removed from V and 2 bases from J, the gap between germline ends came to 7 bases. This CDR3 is CASSFGLTNEKLFF. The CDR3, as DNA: TGTGCCAGCAGTTTTGGATTGACTAATGAAAAACTGTTTTTT.

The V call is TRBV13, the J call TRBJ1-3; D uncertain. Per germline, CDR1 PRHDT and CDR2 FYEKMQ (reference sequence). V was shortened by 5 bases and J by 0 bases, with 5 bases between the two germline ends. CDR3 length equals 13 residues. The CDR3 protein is CASSTSSGNTIYF. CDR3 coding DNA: TGTGCCAGCAGCACCAGCTCTGGAAACACCATATATTTT.

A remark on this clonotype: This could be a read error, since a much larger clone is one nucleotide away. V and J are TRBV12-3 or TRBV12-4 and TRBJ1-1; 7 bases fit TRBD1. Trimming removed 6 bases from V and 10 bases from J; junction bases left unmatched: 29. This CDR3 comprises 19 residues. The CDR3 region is CASRPHASDREWGRAVAFF. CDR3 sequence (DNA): TGTGCCAGCAGACCCCATGCCAGCGACAGGGAGTGGGGTAGGGCTGTAGCTTTCTTT.

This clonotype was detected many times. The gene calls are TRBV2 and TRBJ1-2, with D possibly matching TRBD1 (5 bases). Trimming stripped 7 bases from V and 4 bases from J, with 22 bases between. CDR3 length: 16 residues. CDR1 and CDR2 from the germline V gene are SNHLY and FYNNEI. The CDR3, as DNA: TGTGCCAGCATGGTATCCCCGGGACCCAGTGGCTATGGCTACACCTTC. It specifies CASMVSPGPSGYGYTF.

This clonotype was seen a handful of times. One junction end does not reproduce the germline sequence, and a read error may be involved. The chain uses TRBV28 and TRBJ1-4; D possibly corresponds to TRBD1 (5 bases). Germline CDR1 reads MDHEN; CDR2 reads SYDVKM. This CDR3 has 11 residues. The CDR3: CASSYGAKAVF. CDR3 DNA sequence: TGTGCCAGCAGTTATGGGGCCAAAGCGGTTTTT.

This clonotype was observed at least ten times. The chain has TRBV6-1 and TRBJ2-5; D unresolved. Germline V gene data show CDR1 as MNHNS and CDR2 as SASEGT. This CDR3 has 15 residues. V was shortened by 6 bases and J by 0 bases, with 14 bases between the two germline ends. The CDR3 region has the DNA TGTGCCAGCAGCCTGCAGTGGGATAACCAAGAGACCCAGTACTTC. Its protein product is CASSLQWDNQETQYF.

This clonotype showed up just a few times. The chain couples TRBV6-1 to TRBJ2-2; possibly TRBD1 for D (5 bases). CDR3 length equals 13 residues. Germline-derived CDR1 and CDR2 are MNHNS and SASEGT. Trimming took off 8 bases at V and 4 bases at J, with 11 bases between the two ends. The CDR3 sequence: CASLGAITGELFF. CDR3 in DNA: TGTGCCAGCTTAGGGGCGATCACCGGGGAGCTGTTTTTT.

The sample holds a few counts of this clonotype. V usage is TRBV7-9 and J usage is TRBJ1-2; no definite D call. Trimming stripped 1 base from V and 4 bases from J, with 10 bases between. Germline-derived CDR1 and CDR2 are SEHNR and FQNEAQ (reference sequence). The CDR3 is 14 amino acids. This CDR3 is CASSLVGQVYGYTF. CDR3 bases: TGTGCCAGCAGCTTAGTGGGCCAGGTCTATGGCTACACCTTC.

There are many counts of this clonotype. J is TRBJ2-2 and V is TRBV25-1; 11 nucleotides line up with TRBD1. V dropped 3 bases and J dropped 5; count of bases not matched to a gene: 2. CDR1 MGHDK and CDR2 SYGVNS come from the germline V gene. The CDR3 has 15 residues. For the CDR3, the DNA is TGTGCCAGCAGTGAGGACAGGGGGCTAACCGGGGAGCTGTTTTTT. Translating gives CASSEDRGLTGELFF.

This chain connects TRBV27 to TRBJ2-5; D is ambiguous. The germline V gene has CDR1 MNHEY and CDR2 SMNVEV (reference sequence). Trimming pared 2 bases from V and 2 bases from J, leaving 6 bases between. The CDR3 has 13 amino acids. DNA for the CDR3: TGTGCCAGCAGTTTAAAGGCACAAGAGACCCAGTACTTC. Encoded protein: CASSLKAQETQYF.

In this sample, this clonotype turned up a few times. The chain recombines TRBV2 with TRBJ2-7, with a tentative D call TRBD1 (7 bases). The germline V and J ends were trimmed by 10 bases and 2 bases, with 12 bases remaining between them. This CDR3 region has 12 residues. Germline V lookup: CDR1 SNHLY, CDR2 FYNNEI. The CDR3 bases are TGTGCCACCCAGGGGGGCACCTACGAGCAGTACTTC. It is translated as CATQGGTYEQYF.

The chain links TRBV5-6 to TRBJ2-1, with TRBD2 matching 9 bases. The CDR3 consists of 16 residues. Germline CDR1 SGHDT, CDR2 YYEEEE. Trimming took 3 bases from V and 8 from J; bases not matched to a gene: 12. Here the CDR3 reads CASSSPGREGIYEQFF. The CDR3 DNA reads TGTGCCAGCAGCTCCCCGGGGCGGGAGGGCATATATGAGCAGTTCTTC.

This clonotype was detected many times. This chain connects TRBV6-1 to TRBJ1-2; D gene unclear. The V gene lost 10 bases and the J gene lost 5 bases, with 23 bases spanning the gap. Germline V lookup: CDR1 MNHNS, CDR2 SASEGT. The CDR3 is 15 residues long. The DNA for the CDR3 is TGTGCCACCCTAGATTCCCCATCCGGAGCGTATGGCTACACCTTC. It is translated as CATLDSPSGAYGYTF.

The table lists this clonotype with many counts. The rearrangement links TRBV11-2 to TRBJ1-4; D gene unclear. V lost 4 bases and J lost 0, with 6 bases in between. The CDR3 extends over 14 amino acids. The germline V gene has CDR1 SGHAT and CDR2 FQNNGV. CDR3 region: CASSWSSTNEKLFF. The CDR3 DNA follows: TGTGCCAGCAGCTGGTCCTCAACTAATGAAAAACTGTTTTTT.

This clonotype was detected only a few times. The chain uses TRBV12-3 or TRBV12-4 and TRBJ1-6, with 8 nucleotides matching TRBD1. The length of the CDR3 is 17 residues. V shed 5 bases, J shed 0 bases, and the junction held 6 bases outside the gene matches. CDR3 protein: CASSQQGGLSYNSPLHF. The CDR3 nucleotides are TGTGCCAGCAGTCAACAGGGGGGCCTCTCCTATAATTCACCCCTCCACTTT.

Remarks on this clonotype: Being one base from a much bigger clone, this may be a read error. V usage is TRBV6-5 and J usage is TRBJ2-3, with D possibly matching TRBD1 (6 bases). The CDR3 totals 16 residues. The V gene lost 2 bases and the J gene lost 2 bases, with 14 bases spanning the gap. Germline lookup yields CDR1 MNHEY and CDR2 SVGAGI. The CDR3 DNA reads TGTGCCAGCAGTTACCCCGGACACAGGGACACAGATACGCAGTATTTT. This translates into CASSYPGHRDTDTQYF.

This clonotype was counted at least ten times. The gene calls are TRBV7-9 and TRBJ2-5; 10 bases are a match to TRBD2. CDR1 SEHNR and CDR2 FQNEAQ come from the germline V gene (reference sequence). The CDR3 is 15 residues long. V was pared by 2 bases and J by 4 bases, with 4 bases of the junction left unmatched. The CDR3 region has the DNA TGTGCCAGCAGCTTACCGCGACTAGCGGGAGAGACCCAGTACTTC. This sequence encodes CASSLPRLAGETQYF.

DNA of the CDR3: TGTGCCAGCAGCTTAGACAGGCGAAGCTCCTACGAGCAGTACTTC. It yields the protein CASSLDRRSSYEQYF. The rearrangement uses TRBV11-2 and TRBJ2-7; D uncertain. Trimming stripped 0 bases from V and 0 bases from J, with 9 bases between. Germline V gives CDR1 SGHAT, CDR2 FQNNGV. The CDR3 covers 15 residues.

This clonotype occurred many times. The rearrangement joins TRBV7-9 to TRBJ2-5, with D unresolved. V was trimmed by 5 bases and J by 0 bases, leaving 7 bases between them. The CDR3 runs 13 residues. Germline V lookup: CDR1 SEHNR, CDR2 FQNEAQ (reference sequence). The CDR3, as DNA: TGTGCCAGCAGCCTGGCCAACCAAGAGACCCAGTACTTC. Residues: CASSLANQETQYF.

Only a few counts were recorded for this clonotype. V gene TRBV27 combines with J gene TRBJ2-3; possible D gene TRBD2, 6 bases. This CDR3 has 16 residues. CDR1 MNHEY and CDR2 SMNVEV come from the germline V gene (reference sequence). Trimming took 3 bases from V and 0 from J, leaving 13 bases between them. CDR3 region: CASSLVVAASTDTQYF. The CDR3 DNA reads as TGTGCCAGCAGTTTGGTGGTAGCGGCTAGCACAGATACGCAGTATTTT.

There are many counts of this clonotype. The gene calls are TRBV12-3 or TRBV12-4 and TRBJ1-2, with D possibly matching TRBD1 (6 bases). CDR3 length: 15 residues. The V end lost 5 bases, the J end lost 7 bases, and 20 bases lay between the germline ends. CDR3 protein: CASSDRDNWLAGYTF. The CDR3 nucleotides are TGTGCCAGCAGTGATCGGGACAATTGGCTGGCTGGCTACACCTTC.